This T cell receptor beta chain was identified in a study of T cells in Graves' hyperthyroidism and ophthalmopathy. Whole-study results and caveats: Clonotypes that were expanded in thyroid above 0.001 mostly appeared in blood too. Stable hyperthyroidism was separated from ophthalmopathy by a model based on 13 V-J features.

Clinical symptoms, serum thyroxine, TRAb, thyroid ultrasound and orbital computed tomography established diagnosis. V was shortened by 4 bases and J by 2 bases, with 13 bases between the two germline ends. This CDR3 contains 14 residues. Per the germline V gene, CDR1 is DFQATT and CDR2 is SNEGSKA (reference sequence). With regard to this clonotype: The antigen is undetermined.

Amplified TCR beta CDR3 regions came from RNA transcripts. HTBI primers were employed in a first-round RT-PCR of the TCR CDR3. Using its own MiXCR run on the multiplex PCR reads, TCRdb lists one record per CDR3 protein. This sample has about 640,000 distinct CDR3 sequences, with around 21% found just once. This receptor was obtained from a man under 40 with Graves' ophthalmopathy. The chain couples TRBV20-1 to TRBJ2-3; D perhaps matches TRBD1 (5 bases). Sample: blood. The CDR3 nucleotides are TGCAGTGCTACCCGCGACAGACACACAGATACGCAGTATTTT. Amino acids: CSATRDRHTDTQYF.